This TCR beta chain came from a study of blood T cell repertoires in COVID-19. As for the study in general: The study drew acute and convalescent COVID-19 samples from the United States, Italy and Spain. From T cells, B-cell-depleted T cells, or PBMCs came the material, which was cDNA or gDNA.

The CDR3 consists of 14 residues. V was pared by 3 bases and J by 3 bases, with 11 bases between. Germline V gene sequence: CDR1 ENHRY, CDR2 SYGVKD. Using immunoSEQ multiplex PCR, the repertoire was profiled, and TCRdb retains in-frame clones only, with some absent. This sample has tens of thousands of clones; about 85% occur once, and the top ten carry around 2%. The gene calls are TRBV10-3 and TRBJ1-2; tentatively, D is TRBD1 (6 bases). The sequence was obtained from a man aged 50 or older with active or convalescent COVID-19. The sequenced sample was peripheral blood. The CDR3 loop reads CAISEREGDYGYTF. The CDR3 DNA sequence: TGTGCCATCAGTGAAAGGGAGGGGGACTATGGCTACACCTTC.